The 20 T cell receptor beta chains given below trace back to one sample, sequenced in a study of Ad26.COV2.S vaccination and SARS-CoV-2 variants. Produced via immunoSEQ multiplex PCR; TCRdb's table is partial and in-frame only. The table has 300,000 to 400,000 clones, 70% to 90% seen once. The treatment denotes: 19 received Ad26.COV2.S at low or high dose, single or two shots; 5 received placebo; per-sample allocation not given. After the first vaccine or placebo injection, samples were drawn on day 63. Source: peripheral blood, taken in a trial of Ad26.COV2.S vaccine versus placebo. These receptors all come from a person aged 18-65 years who received the Ad26.COV2.S COVID-19 vaccine or a placebo.

This sequence joins TRBV5-4 and TRBJ1-1; maybe TRBD1 (5 bases). The CDR3 has 15 residues. Germline assignment: CDR1 SGHNT and CDR2 YYREEE (reference sequence). The ends were cut back, 2 bases at V and 3 bases at J, with 14 bases in the middle. CDR3 loop: CASSFPRGWDTEAFF. CDR3 DNA sequence: TGTGCCAGCAGCTTCCCGCGGGGCTGGGACACTGAAGCTTTCTTT.

DNA for the CDR3: TGTGCCAGCAGTCCGAGAGGCGGGGGAGATACGCAGTATTTT. Encoded protein: CASSPRGGGDTQYF. The gene calls are TRBV6-2 or TRBV6-3 and TRBJ2-3, with TRBD2 matching over 7 bases. With 5 bases clipped from V and 5 bases from J, the junction kept 7 bases outside the gene matches. CDR3 length: 14 residues. CDR1 and CDR2 from the germline V gene are MNHEY and SVGEGT.

The sample holds a few counts of this clone. The chain recombines TRBV19 with TRBJ2-2; the D gene is possibly TRBD2 (6 bases). This CDR3 comprises 14 residues. V was clipped by 6 bases and J by 6 bases, with 14 bases between them. Germline values: CDR1 LNHDA, CDR2 SQIVND (reference sequence). CDR3 loop: CASSHPGGAGELFF. CDR3 sequence (DNA): TGTGCCAGTAGCCATCCCGGGGGTGCCGGGGAGCTGTTTTTT.

The genes are TRBV4-3 and TRBJ2-7; TRBD1 might be the D (5 bases). CDR1 LGHNA and CDR2 YSLEER come from the germline V gene. Trimming took 4 bases from V and 4 from J, leaving 14 bases between them. The length of the CDR3 is 14 residues. The CDR3 loop reads CASSLSTAGYEQYF. The CDR3 nucleotides read TGCGCCAGCAGCCTGTCGACAGCAGGATACGAGCAGTACTTC.

The chain links TRBV30 to TRBJ2-5; 7 positions agree with TRBD1. Germline V lookup: CDR1 GTSNPN, CDR2 SVGIG (reference sequence). The junction had 5 bases not matched to a gene; V was cut back by 3 bases and J by 4 bases. CDR3 length: 13 amino acids. The CDR3 region is CAWRGAGGETQYF. CDR3 sequence (DNA): TGTGCCTGGAGAGGAGCAGGGGGAGAGACCCAGTACTTC.

This rearrangement joins TRBV11-3 to TRBJ2-7; D possibly matches TRBD1 or TRBD2 (5 bases each). The CDR3 loop spans 15 amino acids. V lost 0 bases and J 6 bases, leaving 15 bases between the germline ends. Germline CDR1 is SGHNT and CDR2 is YENEEA. The CDR3 DNA reads TGTGCCAGCAGCTTAGATGGGACCCTTTCTAGCGAGCAGTACTTC. This encodes CASSLDGTLSSEQYF.

This rearrangement joins TRBV7-8 to TRBJ2-7, with 8 bases fitting TRBD1. Germline-derived CDR1 and CDR2 are SGHVS and FQNEAQ. With V trimmed by 2 bases and J by 2 bases, 2 bases remained unmatched. The CDR3 is 14 amino acids. The CDR3 DNA is TGTGCCAGCAGCTTAAACAGGGGGACCTACGAGCAGTACTTC. Translation: CASSLNRGTYEQYF.

The chain recombines TRBV28 with TRBJ2-3; TRBD2 might be the D (5 bases). This CDR3 has 16 residues. V was trimmed by 4 bases and J by 4 bases, leaving 18 bases between them. Germline V gene lookup returns CDR1 MDHEN and CDR2 SYDVKM. The CDR3: CASSSSRTLTPDTQYF. The CDR3, as DNA: TGTGCCAGCAGTTCCTCCAGGACTCTCACCCCAGATACGCAGTATTTT.

This rearrangement joins TRBV15 to TRBJ2-3; the D call may be TRBD1 or TRBD2 (5 bases each). This CDR3 spans 17 amino acids. The germline gives CDR1 LNHNV, CDR2 YYDKDF (reference sequence). V was pared by 0 bases and J by 2 bases, with 15 bases between. The CDR3 here is CATSRDLGAGNTDTQYF. CDR3 DNA: TGTGCCACCAGCAGAGATCTGGGAGCAGGGAACACAGATACGCAGTATTTT.

The chain couples TRBV27 to TRBJ2-3, with TRBD2 matching over 7 bases. The CDR3 covers 15 residues. The V and J ends lost 6 bases and 2 bases, in that order; junction bases with no gene match: 8. The V gene's germline CDR1 is MNHEY and CDR2 SMNVEV (reference sequence). CDR3 region: CASSGRRDYTDTQYF. The CDR3 bases are TGTGCCAGCAGCGGGAGAAGGGACTACACAGATACGCAGTATTTT.

The V gene is TRBV18, the J gene TRBJ2-4; perhaps TRBD1 as D (6 bases). The CDR3 covers 13 residues. Trimming shortened V by 3 bases and J by 5 bases, and 8 bases separated the two germline ends. Germline V CDR1 and CDR2: KGHSH, LQKENI. The CDR3 loop is CASSPTGENIQYF. CDR3 nucleotide sequence: TGTGCCAGCTCACCGACAGGAGAAAACATTCAGTACTTC.

The chain carries TRBV28 and TRBJ2-7; perhaps TRBD2 as D (6 bases). This CDR3 comprises 13 residues. The ends were cut back, 8 bases at V and 4 bases at J, with 15 bases in the middle. From germline, CDR1 is MDHEN and CDR2 SYDVKM. Written as DNA, the CDR3 is TGTGCCAGCCGTAATTCTGGAGGGTACGAGCAGTACTTC. As protein: CASRNSGGYEQYF.

The CDR3 DNA reads TGTGCCAGCAGCCAAGATGCTAGCGGGATAAGAGGGTATGAGCAGTTCTTC. Residues: CASSQDASGIRGYEQFF. The genes are TRBV14 and TRBJ2-1, with TRBD2 matching 9 bases. CDR1 and CDR2 (germline): SGHDN, FVKESK. This CDR3 comprises 17 residues. With 0 bases clipped from V and 8 bases from J, the junction kept 11 bases outside the gene matches.

This rearrangement joins TRBV5-1 to TRBJ1-1, with TRBD1 matching over 10 bases. J lost 3 bases, V lost 4 bases, and 3 bases had no gene match. The CDR3 totals 14 residues. The germline CDR1 and CDR2 sequences are SGHRS and YFSETQ. The CDR3 reads CASSPGTGDTEAFF. The CDR3 bases are TGCGCCAGCAGCCCCGGGACAGGGGACACTGAAGCTTTCTTT.

The chain uses TRBV30 and TRBJ2-1, with D unresolved. Trimming pared 0 bases from V and 4 bases from J, leaving 7 bases between. The germline V gene encodes CDR1 GTSNPN and CDR2 SVGIG (reference sequence). The length of the CDR3 is 13 residues. The CDR3 DNA reads TGTGCCTGGAGTGTTACGGATTACAATGAGCAGTTCTTC. Translation gives CAWSVTDYNEQFF.

This sequence joins TRBV24-1 and TRBJ2-1; 10 nucleotides align to TRBD2. The V segment lost 4 bases and the J segment 7 bases; nucleotides outside the gene matches: 6. Germline V gene sequence: CDR1 KGHDR, CDR2 SFDVKD. The CDR3 is 15 amino acids. The DNA of the CDR3 is TGTGCCACCAGTGAGAGACTAGCGGGCCCTAATGAGCAGTTCTTC. As protein: CATSERLAGPNEQFF.

V usage is TRBV24-1 and J usage is TRBJ2-1, with D perhaps TRBD2 (5 bases). CDR3 size: 14 residues. V dropped 9 bases and J dropped 2 bases, with 13 bases sitting between them. Germline CDR1 and CDR2: KGHDR and SFDVKD. In nucleotides, the CDR3 is TGTGCCACCCTTCGGGAAAGTGCCTACAATGAGCAGTTCTTC. Protein sequence: CATLRESAYNEQFF.

The chain combines TRBV2 with TRBJ2-7, with D possibly TRBD2 on 6 matching bases. Germline CDR1 is SNHLY and CDR2 is FYNNEI. The ends were cut back, 5 bases at V and 6 bases at J, with 14 bases in the middle. The length of the CDR3 is 13 residues. The CDR3 sequence: CASSMEGIGEQYF. The DNA of the CDR3 is TGTGCCAGCAGTATGGAGGGAATCGGCGAGCAGTACTTC.

The chain joins TRBV29-1 to TRBJ2-2; D ambiguous. The CDR3 is 11 amino acids. V shed 7 bases and J shed 8 bases, with 11 bases lying between them. Germline CDR1 reads SQVTM; CDR2 reads ANQGSEA. This CDR3 reads CSAWEAGELFF. The CDR3 bases are TGCAGCGCTTGGGAAGCAGGGGAGCTGTTTTTT.

V gene TRBV2 combines with J gene TRBJ1-3; D gene uncertain. This CDR3 contains 15 residues. With 2 bases removed from V and 0 bases from J, the gap between germline ends came to 8 bases. Germline V CDR1 and CDR2: SNHLY, FYNNEI. CDR3 in amino acids: CASSENPLSGNTIYF. CDR3 bases: TGTGCCAGCAGTGAAAACCCCCTCTCTGGAAACACCATATATTTT. Using reference TRBV2 and TRBJ1-3 for the parts outside the CDR3, the full variable domain is EPEVTQTPSHQVTQMGQEVILRCVPISNHLYFYWYRQILGQKVEFLVSFYNNEISEKSEIFDDQFSVERPDGSNFTLKIRSTKLEDSAMYFCASSENPLSGNTIYFGEGSWLTVV.